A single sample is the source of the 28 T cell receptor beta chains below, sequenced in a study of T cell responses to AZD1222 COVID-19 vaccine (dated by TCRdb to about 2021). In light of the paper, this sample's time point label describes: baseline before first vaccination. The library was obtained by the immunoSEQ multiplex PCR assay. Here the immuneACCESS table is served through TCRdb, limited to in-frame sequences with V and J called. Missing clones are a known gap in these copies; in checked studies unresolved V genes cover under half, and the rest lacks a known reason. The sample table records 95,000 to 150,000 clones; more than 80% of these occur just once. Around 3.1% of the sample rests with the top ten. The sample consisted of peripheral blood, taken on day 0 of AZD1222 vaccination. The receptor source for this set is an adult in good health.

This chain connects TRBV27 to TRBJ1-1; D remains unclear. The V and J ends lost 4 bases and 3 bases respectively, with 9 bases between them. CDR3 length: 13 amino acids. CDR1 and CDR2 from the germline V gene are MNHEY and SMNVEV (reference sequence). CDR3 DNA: TGTGCCAGCAGTTCTCGGCCCCACACTGAAGCTTTCTTT. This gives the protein CASSSRPHTEAFF.

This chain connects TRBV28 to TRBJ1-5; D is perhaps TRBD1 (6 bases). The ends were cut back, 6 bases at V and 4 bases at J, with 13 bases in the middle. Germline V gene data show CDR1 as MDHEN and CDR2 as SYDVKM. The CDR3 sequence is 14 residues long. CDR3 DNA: TGTGCCAGCAGGTGGGGACATCGAAATCAGCCCCAGCATTTT. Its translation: CASRWGHRNQPQHF.

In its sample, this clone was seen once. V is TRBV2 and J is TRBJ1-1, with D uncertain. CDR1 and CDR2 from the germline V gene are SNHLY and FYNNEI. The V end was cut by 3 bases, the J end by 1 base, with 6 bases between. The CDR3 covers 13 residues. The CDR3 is CASSEDGNTEAFF. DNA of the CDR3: TGTGCCAGCAGTGAGGACGGGAACACTGAAGCTTTCTTT.

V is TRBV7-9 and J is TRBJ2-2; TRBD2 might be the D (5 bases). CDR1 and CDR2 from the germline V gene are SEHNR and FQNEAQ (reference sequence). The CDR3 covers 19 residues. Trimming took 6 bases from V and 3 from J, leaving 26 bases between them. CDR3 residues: CASRGSGLRVSVDTGELFF. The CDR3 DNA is TGTGCCAGCAGAGGAAGTGGTTTGAGGGTTTCCGTCGACACCGGGGAGCTGTTTTTT.

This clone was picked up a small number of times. The CDR3, as DNA: TGTGCCAGCTCACCGGGGGGAGGAGCTTTCTTT. Protein: CASSPGGGAFF. This sequence joins TRBV18 and TRBJ1-1, with D possibly matching TRBD1 (5 bases). There are 11 residues in the CDR3. The ends were cut back, 3 bases at V and 10 bases at J, with 9 bases in the middle. Germline CDR1 is KGHSH and CDR2 is LQKENI.

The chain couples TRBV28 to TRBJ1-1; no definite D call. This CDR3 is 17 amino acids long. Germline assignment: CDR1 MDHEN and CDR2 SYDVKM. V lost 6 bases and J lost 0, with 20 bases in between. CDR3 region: CASSRKGPPAMNTEAFF. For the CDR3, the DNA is TGTGCCAGCAGCAGGAAGGGCCCGCCAGCGATGAACACTGAAGCTTTCTTT.

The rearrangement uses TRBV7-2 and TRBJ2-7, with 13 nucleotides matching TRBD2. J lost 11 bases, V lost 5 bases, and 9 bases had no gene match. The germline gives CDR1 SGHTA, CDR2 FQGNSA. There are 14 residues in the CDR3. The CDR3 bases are TGTGCCAGCAGCCGGACTAGCGGGAGTTCTCTGGAGTACTTC. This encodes CASSRTSGSSLEYF.

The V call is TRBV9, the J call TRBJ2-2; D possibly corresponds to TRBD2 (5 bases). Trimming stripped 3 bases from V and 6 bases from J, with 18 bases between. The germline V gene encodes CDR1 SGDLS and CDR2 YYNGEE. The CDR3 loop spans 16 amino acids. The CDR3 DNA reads TGTGCCAGCAGCGGAGCGCGGCGGGCGCGGGCCGGGGAGCTGTTTTTT. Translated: CASSGARRARAGELFF.

The CDR3 coding sequence is TGTGCCAGCTCACCAGACAGGGGCGCTGAAGCTTTCTTT. Protein product: CASSPDRGAEAFF. The V and J genes are TRBV18 and TRBJ1-1; TRBD1 matches at 8 bases. J was trimmed by 6 bases and V by 2 bases; bases with no gene match: 2. CDR3 length: 13 amino acids. Per the germline V gene, CDR1 is KGHSH and CDR2 is LQKENI.

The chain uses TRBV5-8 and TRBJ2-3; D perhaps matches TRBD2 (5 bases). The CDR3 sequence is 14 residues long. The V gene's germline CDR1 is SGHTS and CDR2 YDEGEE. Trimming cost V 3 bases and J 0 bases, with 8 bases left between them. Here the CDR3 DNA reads TGTGCCAGCAGCTGGGAGTTGAGCACAGATACGCAGTATTTT. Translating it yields CASSWELSTDTQYF.

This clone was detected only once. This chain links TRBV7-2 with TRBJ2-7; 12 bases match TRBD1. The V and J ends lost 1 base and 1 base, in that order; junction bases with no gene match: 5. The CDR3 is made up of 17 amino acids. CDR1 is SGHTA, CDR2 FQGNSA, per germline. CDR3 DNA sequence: TGTGCCAGCAGCTTAGATGGGACAGGGGGCTATTCCTACGAGCAGTACTTC. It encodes CASSLDGTGGYSYEQYF. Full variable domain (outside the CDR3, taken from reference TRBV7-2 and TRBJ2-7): GAGVSQSPSNKVTEKGKDVELRCDPISGHTALYWYRQSLGQGLEFLIYFQGNSAPDKSGLPSDRFSAERTGGSVSTLTIQRTQQEDSAVYLCASSLDGTGGYSYEQYFGPGTRLTVT.

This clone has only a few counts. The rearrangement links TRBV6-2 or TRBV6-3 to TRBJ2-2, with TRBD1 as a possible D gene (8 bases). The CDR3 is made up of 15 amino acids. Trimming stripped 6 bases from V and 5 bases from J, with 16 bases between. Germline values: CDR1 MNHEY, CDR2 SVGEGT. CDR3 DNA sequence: TGTGCCAGCAGCGCAAACAGGGGGGGGACCGGGGAGCTGTTTTTT. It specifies CASSANRGGTGELFF.

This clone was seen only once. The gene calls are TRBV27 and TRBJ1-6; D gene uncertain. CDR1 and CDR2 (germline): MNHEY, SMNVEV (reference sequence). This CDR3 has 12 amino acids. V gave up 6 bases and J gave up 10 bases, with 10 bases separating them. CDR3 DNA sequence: TGTGCCAGCAGGATGAACGGGTCACCCCTCCACTTT. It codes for CASRMNGSPLHF.

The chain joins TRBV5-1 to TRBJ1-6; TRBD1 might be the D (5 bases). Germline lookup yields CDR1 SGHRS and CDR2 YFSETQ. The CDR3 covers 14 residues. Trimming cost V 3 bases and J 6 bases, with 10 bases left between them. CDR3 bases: TGCGCCAGCAGCTCTGGACAAGCTAATTCACCCCTCCACTTT. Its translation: CASSSGQANSPLHF.

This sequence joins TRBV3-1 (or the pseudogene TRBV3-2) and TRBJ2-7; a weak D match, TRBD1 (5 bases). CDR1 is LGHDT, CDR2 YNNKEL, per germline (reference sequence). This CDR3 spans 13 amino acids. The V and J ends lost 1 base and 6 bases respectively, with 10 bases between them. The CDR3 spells CASSQVPQGEQYF. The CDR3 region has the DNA TGTGCCAGCAGCCAAGTTCCCCAGGGCGAGCAGTACTTC.

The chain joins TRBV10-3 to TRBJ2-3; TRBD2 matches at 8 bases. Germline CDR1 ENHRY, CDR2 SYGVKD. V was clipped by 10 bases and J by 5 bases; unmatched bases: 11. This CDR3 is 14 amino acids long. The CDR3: CATKGSGSVDTQYF. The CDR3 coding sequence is TGTGCCACGAAGGGGAGCGGGAGTGTAGATACGCAGTATTTT.

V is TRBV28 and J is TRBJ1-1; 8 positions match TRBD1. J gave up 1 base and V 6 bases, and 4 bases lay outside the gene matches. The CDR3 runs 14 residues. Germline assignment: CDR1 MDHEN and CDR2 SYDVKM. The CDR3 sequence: CASSSGGQNTEAFF. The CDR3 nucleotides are TGTGCCAGCAGCTCAGGGGGCCAGAACACTGAAGCTTTCTTT.

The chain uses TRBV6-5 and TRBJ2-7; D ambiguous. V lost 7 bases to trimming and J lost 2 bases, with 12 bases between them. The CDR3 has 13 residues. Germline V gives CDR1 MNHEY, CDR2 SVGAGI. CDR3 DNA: TGTGCCAGCATTAAGGGTCTTCCCTACGAGCAGTACTTC. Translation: CASIKGLPYEQYF.

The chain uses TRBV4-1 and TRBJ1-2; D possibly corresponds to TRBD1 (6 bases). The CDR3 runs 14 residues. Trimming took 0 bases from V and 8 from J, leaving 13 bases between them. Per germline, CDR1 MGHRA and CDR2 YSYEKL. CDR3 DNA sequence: TGCGCCAGCAGCCAAGATCTCAGGGGTCGGGGCTACACCTTC. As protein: CASSQDLRGRGYTF.

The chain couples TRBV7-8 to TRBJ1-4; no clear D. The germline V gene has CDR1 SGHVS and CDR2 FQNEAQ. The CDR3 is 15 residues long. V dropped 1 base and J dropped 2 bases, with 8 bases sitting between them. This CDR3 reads CASSLVGMTNEKLFF. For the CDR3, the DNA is TGTGCCAGCAGCTTAGTGGGGATGACTAATGAAAAACTGTTTTTT.

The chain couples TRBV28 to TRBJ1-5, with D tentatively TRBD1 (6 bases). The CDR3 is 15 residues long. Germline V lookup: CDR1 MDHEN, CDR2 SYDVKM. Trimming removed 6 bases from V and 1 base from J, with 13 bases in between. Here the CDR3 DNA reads TGTGCCAGCAGGCCGGGGGGCGGAAGCAATCAGCCCCAGCATTTT. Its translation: CASRPGGGSNQPQHF.

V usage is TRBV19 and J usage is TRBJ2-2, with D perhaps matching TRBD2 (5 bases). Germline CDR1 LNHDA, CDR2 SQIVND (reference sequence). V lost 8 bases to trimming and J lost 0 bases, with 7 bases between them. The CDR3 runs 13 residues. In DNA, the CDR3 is TGTGCCAGTTCGCGGGCGAACACCGGGGAGCTGTTTTTT. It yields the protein CASSRANTGELFF.

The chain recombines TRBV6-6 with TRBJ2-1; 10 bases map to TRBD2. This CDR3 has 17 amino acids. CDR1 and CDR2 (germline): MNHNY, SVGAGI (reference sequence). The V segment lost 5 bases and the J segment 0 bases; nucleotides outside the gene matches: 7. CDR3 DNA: TGTGCCAGCAGTCGACCGGGACTAGCGAGCTCCTACAATGAGCAGTTCTTC. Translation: CASSRPGLASSYNEQFF.

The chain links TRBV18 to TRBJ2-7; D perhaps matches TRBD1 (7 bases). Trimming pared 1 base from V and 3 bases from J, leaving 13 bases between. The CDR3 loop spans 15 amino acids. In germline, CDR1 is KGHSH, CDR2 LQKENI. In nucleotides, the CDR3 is TGTGCCAGCTCACCACTCAGACAGGGAGGCTACGAGCAGTACTTC. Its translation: CASSPLRQGGYEQYF.

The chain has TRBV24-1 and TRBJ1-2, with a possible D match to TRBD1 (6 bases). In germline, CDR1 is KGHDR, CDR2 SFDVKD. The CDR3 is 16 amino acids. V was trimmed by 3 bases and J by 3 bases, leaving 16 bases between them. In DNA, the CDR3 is TGTGCCACCAGTGATCATGGGGGGCGCGGTGACTATGGCTACACCTTC. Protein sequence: CATSDHGGRGDYGYTF.

The DNA of the CDR3 is TGTGCCAGCAGTTTAGCAAACACTGAAGCTTTCTTT. Protein: CASSLANTEAFF. This chain joins TRBV12-3 or TRBV12-4 and TRBJ1-1; D ambiguous. The CDR3 loop spans 12 amino acids. Trimming cost V 0 bases and J 2 bases, with 1 base left between them.

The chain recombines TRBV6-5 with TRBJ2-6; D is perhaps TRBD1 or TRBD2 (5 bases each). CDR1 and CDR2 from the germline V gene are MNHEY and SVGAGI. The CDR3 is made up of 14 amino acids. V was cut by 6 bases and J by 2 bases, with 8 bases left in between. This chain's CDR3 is CASRRGPGANVLTF. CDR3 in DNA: TGTGCCAGCAGGAGGGGCCCTGGGGCCAACGTCCTGACTTTC.

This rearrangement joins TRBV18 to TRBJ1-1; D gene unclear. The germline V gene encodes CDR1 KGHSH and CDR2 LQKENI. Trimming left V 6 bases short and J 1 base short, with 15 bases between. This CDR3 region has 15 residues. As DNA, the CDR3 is TGTGCCAGCTCCTTTAACCCTAAGGGGAACACTGAAGCTTTCTTT. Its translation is CASSFNPKGNTEAFF. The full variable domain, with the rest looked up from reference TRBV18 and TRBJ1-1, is NAGVMQNPRHLVRRRGQEARLRCSPMKGHSHVYWYRQLPEEGLKFMVYLQKENIIDESGMPKERFSAEFPKEGPSILRIQQVVRGDSAAYFCASSFNPKGNTEAFFGQGTRLTVV.